The 32 T cell receptor beta chains below come from one sample, sequenced in a study of blood T cell repertoires in COVID-19. Assay: immunoSEQ multiplex PCR; the TCRdb copy retains only in-frame clones and omits some. The sample carries 150,000 to 200,000 clones, about 86% recorded once. The sample comprised peripheral blood. Source of these receptors: a man between 60 and 75 years old with acute or convalescent COVID-19.

The V gene is TRBV15, the J gene TRBJ1-2, with D uncertain. V lost 3 bases and J lost 2, with 7 bases in between. The CDR3 contains 13 residues. Germline V CDR1 and CDR2: LNHNV, YYDKDF (reference sequence). CDR3 sequence reads: CATSSTVNYGYTF. CDR3 coding DNA: TGTGCCACCAGCAGCACGGTAAACTATGGCTACACCTTC.

J is TRBJ1-5 and V is TRBV28; TRBD1 might be the D (5 bases). The CDR3 length is 14 residues. Trimming took 4 bases from V and 3 from J, leaving 10 bases between them. Germline values: CDR1 MDHEN, CDR2 SYDVKM. The CDR3 DNA follows: TGTGCCAGCAGTTCGGGGGGTTCCAATCAGCCCCAGCATTTT. It yields the protein CASSSGGSNQPQHF.

The rearrangement uses TRBV19 and TRBJ1-1, with 7 bases that match TRBD1. The CDR3 sequence is 17 residues long. The J segment lost 3 bases and the V segment lost 6 bases, leaving 16 bases of the junction unmatched. The V gene's germline CDR1 is LNHDA and CDR2 SQIVND (reference sequence). The CDR3 bases are TGTGCCAGTAGGCCCCGGGACAGCCTTGCCTTGGACACTGAAGCTTTCTTT. Protein sequence: CASRPRDSLALDTEAFF.

This clone is a singleton in its sample. The chain links TRBV5-4 to TRBJ1-2; 9 bases are shared with TRBD1. The CDR3 extends over 16 amino acids. The V segment lost 2 bases and the J segment 1 base; nucleotides outside the gene matches: 6. Germline loops: CDR1 SGHNT, CDR2 YYREEE (reference sequence). The CDR3 protein is CASSFSLDRGNYGYTF. The CDR3 DNA is TGTGCCAGCAGCTTCTCCCTGGACAGGGGTAACTATGGCTACACCTTC.

The chain has TRBV28 and TRBJ2-7, with 7 positions matching TRBD1. CDR3 length: 15 residues. J was trimmed by 1 base and V by 6 bases; bases with no gene match: 9. Germline CDR1 MDHEN, CDR2 SYDVKM. CDR3 in amino acids: CASRGPGQRSYEQYF. The CDR3 region has the DNA TGTGCCAGCAGGGGCCCGGGACAGAGATCCTACGAGCAGTACTTC.

V is TRBV5-8 and J is TRBJ1-3, with 7 positions matching TRBD1. Germline CDR1 reads SGHTS; CDR2 reads YDEGEE. The CDR3 covers 17 residues. V shed 4 bases and J 5 bases; nucleotides not matched to a gene: 15. CDR3 sequence (DNA): TGTGCCAGCAGCCCAAAAGGTACAGGGGCCTCAAGAAACACCATATATTTT. Residues: CASSPKGTGASRNTIYF.

This clone has only one observation. This chain joins TRBV13 and TRBJ2-7; the match to TRBD2 covers 10 bases. The CDR3 totals 15 residues. V shed 4 bases and J 2 bases; nucleotides not matched to a gene: 5. CDR1 PRHDT and CDR2 FYEKMQ come from the germline V gene (reference sequence). CDR3 sequence reads: CASSSPSGGTYEQYF. The CDR3 DNA sequence: TGTGCCAGCAGCTCCCCTAGCGGGGGAACCTACGAGCAGTACTTC. The variable domain in full, with the rest retrieved from reference TRBV13 and TRBJ2-7, is AAGVIQSPRHLIKEKRETATLKCYPIPRHDTVYWYQQGPGQDPQFLISFYEKMQSDKGSIPDRFSAQQFSDYHSELNMSSLELGDSALYFCASSSPSGGTYEQYFGPGTRLTVT.

This rearrangement joins TRBV6-5 to TRBJ2-1; tentative D call: TRBD2 (6 bases). The CDR3 extends over 11 amino acids. Germline CDR1 reads MNHEY; CDR2 reads SVGAGI. V was pared by 2 bases and J by 11 bases, with 7 bases between. CDR3: CASSYGTQQFF. The CDR3 DNA reads as TGTGCCAGCAGTTACGGGACTCAGCAGTTCTTC.

The chain couples TRBV5-4 to TRBJ2-3; 7 positions match TRBD2. This CDR3 spans 16 amino acids. Germline V gives CDR1 SGHNT, CDR2 YYREEE (reference sequence). The J segment lost 1 base and the V segment lost 0 bases, leaving 5 bases of the junction unmatched. DNA for the CDR3: TGTGCCAGCAGCTTGGGGCGGGGAGGGGGCACAGATACGCAGTATTTT. It encodes CASSLGRGGGTDTQYF.

CDR3 DNA: TGCGCCAGCAGCACCCAGGGGGCTGGAGGGGAGCTGTTTTTT. As protein: CASSTQGAGGELFF. The chain is built from TRBV5-1 and TRBJ2-2; 8 nucleotides line up with TRBD1. This CDR3 region has 14 residues. From germline, CDR1 is SGHRS and CDR2 YFSETQ. Germline trimming cut 4 bases from V and 8 bases from J; bases unmatched to any gene: 7.

V is TRBV10-1 and J is TRBJ2-3; TRBD2 matches at 8 bases. In germline, CDR1 is WNHNN, CDR2 SYGVQD (reference sequence). Unmatched junction bases numbered 7, after V lost 4 bases and J lost 4 bases. The CDR3 loop spans 15 amino acids. The CDR3 reads CASSASGSGADTQYF. The CDR3 nucleotides are TGCGCCAGCAGTGCCAGCGGGAGTGGGGCAGATACGCAGTATTTT.

The genes are TRBV6-1 and TRBJ1-2, with 10 bases aligning to TRBD1. This CDR3 has 15 residues. Germline CDR1 and CDR2: MNHNS and SASEGT. Trimming at V came to 2 bases and at J to 6 bases, leaving 6 bases not matched to a gene. CDR3 amino acids: CASSETTGGGDGYTF. As DNA, the CDR3 is TGTGCCAGCAGTGAAACGACAGGGGGCGGAGATGGCTACACCTTC.

Worth noting for this clone: No conserved phenylalanine or tryptophan ends this CDR3, so it is likely a read error. The limits of the CDR3 on the DNA are not certain, so only TCRdb's listed CDR3 is given. This sequence joins TRBV28 and TRBJ1-2; the table's D call, TRBD1, was not checked against the DNA. Including both end residues, the CDR3 is 13 amino acids long. Per the germline V gene, CDR1 is MDHEN and CDR2 is SYDVKM. The CDR3 sequence: CASSLVSQGAAVS.

This clone was counted a single time. The chain has TRBV7-9 and TRBJ2-5, with 7 bases aligning to TRBD2. The trim removed 0 bases at V and 5 bases at J, leaving 9 bases unmatched. CDR1 and CDR2 from the germline V gene are SEHNR and FQNEAQ (reference sequence). The length of the CDR3 is 16 residues. This CDR3 is CASSLAGTTRAETQYF. CDR3 DNA: TGTGCCAGCAGCTTAGCCGGGACTACCCGGGCTGAGACCCAGTACTTC.

The J gene is TRBJ2-7, the V gene TRBV6-5; TRBD2 might be the D (6 bases). With 2 bases removed from V and 6 bases from J, the gap between germline ends came to 11 bases. This CDR3 is 13 amino acids long. Germline V gene data show CDR1 as MNHEY and CDR2 as SVGAGI. CDR3 protein: CASSYGGYTEQYF. The CDR3, as DNA: TGTGCCAGCAGTTACGGGGGGTACACCGAGCAGTACTTC.

The chain uses TRBV19 and TRBJ1-1; TRBD1 might be the D (5 bases). The germline V gene encodes CDR1 LNHDA and CDR2 SQIVND (reference sequence). CDR3 length equals 16 residues. Trimming took 4 bases from V and 1 from J, leaving 16 bases between them. This CDR3 reads CASSRLRGGTNTEAFF. The CDR3 bases are TGTGCCAGTAGTAGGCTGCGGGGCGGAACGAACACTGAAGCTTTCTTT. Combining the CDR3 with reference TRBV19 and TRBJ1-1 gives the whole variable domain DGGITQSPKYLFRKEGQNVTLSCEQNLNHDAMYWYRQDPGQGLRLIYYSQIVNDFQKGDIAEGYSVSREKKESFPLTVTSAQKNPTAFYLCASSRLRGGTNTEAFFGQGTRLTVV.

This rearrangement joins TRBV29-1 to TRBJ2-3; D unresolved. CDR1 is SQVTM, CDR2 ANQGSEA, per germline. CDR3 length: 12 residues. Trimming shortened V by 1 base and J by 3 bases, and 5 bases separated the two germline ends. CDR3 amino acids: CSVEGVTDTQYF. The CDR3, as DNA: TGCAGCGTTGAAGGAGTAACAGATACGCAGTATTTT.

The J gene is TRBJ2-5, the V gene TRBV5-1; 7 bases line up with TRBD1. The CDR3 extends over 16 amino acids. J lost 3 bases, V lost 4 bases, and 12 bases had no gene match. The germline CDR1 and CDR2 sequences are SGHRS and YFSETQ. The CDR3 DNA reads as TGCGCCAGCAGCCCCCCCCCTTGGGACAGAAAAGAGACCCAGTACTTC. This gives the protein CASSPPPWDRKETQYF.

The V call is TRBV3-1 (or the pseudogene TRBV3-2), the J call TRBJ2-7; D remains unclear. V was cut by 5 bases and J by 2 bases, with 7 bases left in between. Germline loops: CDR1 LGHDT, CDR2 YNNKEL (reference sequence). The CDR3 contains 12 residues. The CDR3 region has the DNA TGTGCCAGCAGCGTGACTGCCTACGAGCAGTACTTC. This gives the protein CASSVTAYEQYF.

In this sample, this clone turned up a few times. V and J are TRBV6-5 and TRBJ2-2, with D unresolved. The V end lost 5 bases, the J end lost 7 bases, and 8 bases lay between the germline ends. The germline gives CDR1 MNHEY, CDR2 SVGAGI. This CDR3 has 12 residues. CDR3 sequence: CASSTRLGELFF. CDR3 nucleotides: TGTGCCAGCAGTACCCGACTCGGGGAGCTGTTTTTT.

The CDR3 is CASSLGSPVEQFF. CDR3 in DNA: TGTGCCAGCAGTTTAGGTTCACCAGTGGAGCAGTTCTTC. This chain connects TRBV28 to TRBJ2-1; D is unresolved. With 2 bases removed from V and 10 bases from J, the gap between germline ends came to 12 bases. The CDR3 runs 13 residues. Germline V CDR1 and CDR2: MDHEN, SYDVKM.

The chain links TRBV27 to TRBJ1-5; no firm D call. CDR1 and CDR2 (germline): MNHEY, SMNVEV (reference sequence). CDR3 length: 14 residues. Trimming took 2 bases from V and 0 from J, leaving 5 bases between them. The CDR3 here is CASSLGSSNQPQHF. The CDR3 DNA is TGTGCCAGCAGTTTAGGCAGTAGCAATCAGCCCCAGCATTTT.

This chain links TRBV7-3 with TRBJ1-3; TRBD1 aligns across 7 bases. CDR1 and CDR2 (germline): SGHTA, FQGTGA. The CDR3 consists of 15 residues. Trimming cost V 4 bases and J 1 base; bases outside gene matches: 4. This CDR3 is CASSSRTGSGNTIYF. Here the CDR3 DNA reads TGTGCCAGCAGCTCCCGGACAGGATCTGGAAACACCATATATTTT.

The chain uses TRBV19 and TRBJ1-2, with D tentatively TRBD1 (5 bases). Trimming cost V 9 bases and J 5 bases, with 22 bases left between them. Germline loops: CDR1 LNHDA, CDR2 SQIVND (reference sequence). The CDR3 covers 15 residues. CDR3 sequence (DNA): TGTGCCAGCTGGGGCAGTCGGCCGGGCGGATATGGCTACACCTTC. Protein sequence: CASWGSRPGGYGYTF.

This clone was recorded once. This chain uses TRBV19 with TRBJ2-3; D may be TRBD2 (7 bases). Germline lookup yields CDR1 LNHDA and CDR2 SQIVND (reference sequence). This CDR3 contains 15 residues. Trimming removed 7 bases from V and 7 bases from J, with 21 bases in between. The CDR3 reads CASTPKGGGANTQYF. The DNA for the CDR3 is TGTGCCAGTACTCCCAAGGGGGGGGGAGCTAATACGCAGTATTTT.

V is TRBV28 and J is TRBJ1-2, with a possible D match to TRBD1 (5 bases). The CDR3 has 14 residues. CDR1 is MDHEN, CDR2 SYDVKM, per germline. V was shortened by 5 bases and J by 8 bases, with 18 bases between the two germline ends. The CDR3 DNA reads TGTGCCAGCAGTCCTACAGGTTACGTCGAGGGCTACACCTTC. Translating gives CASSPTGYVEGYTF.

In this sample, this clone turned up a few times. The chain is built from TRBV6-4 and TRBJ2-2, with 14 bases lining up with TRBD2. The length of the CDR3 is 17 residues. V was clipped by 6 bases and J by 5 bases; unmatched bases: 8. Germline CDR1 is MRHNA and CDR2 is SNTAGT. CDR3 loop: CASSASGLAGETGELFF. The CDR3 DNA reads as TGTGCCAGCAGCGCGTCGGGACTAGCGGGAGAGACCGGGGAGCTGTTTTTT.

This chain joins TRBV13 and TRBJ2-1, with unresolved D. The CDR3 has 16 residues. The V end was cut by 0 bases, the J end by 0 bases, with 9 bases between. CDR1 is PRHDT, CDR2 FYEKMQ, per germline (reference sequence). The CDR3 nucleotides read TGTGCCAGCAGCTTAGGACAGCCCCTCTCCTACAATGAGCAGTTCTTC. It codes for CASSLGQPLSYNEQFF. Filled out from reference TRBV13 and TRBJ2-1, the complete variable domain reads AAGVIQSPRHLIKEKRETATLKCYPIPRHDTVYWYQQGPGQDPQFLISFYEKMQSDKGSIPDRFSAQQFSDYHSELNMSSLELGDSALYFCASSLGQPLSYNEQFFGPGTRLTVL.

This clone was seen a single time. The rearrangement links TRBV7-8 to TRBJ1-6; D is unresolved. The CDR3 contains 15 residues. Germline-derived CDR1 and CDR2 are SGHVS and FQNEAQ. Trimming pared 1 base from V and 4 bases from J, leaving 8 bases between. The CDR3 DNA sequence: TGTGCCAGCAGCTTAGTTGAGGGTTATAATTCACCCCTCCACTTT. Its protein product is CASSLVEGYNSPLHF.

This clone was seen just once. V and J are TRBV5-1 and TRBJ2-3, with 7 nucleotides matching TRBD2. There are 16 residues in the CDR3. Germline CDR1 and CDR2: SGHRS and YFSETQ. Germline trimming cut 4 bases from V and 3 bases from J; bases unmatched to any gene: 11. The DNA of the CDR3 is TGCGCCAGCAGCCATGGGGCGGGAGAGGGGACAGATACGCAGTATTTT. Amino acids: CASSHGAGEGTDTQYF. The whole variable domain, filled in from reference TRBV5-1 and TRBJ2-3, reads KAGVTQTPRYLIKTRGQQVTLSCSPISGHRSVSWYQQTPGQGLQFLFEYFSETQRNKGNFPGRFSGRQFSNSRSEMNVSTLELGDSALYLCASSHGAGEGTDTQYFGPGTRLTVL.

As to this clone: The same CDR3 also results from other DNA sequences found in this sample. The rearrangement uses TRBV6-1 and TRBJ1-5, with a possible D match to TRBD1 (5 bases). The V and J ends lost 0 bases and 5 bases respectively, with 11 bases between them. The CDR3 runs to 15 residues. Germline V gives CDR1 MNHNS, CDR2 SASEGT. The DNA of the CDR3 is TGTGCCAGCAGTGAAGCGGGGGGTGGGGATCAGCCCCAGCATTTT. Amino acids: CASSEAGGGDQPQHF.

The chain couples TRBV7-3 to TRBJ2-3; D gene unclear. The CDR3 is 13 amino acids. CDR1 SGHTA and CDR2 FQGTGA come from the germline V gene. The V end was cut by 5 bases, the J end by 4 bases, with 10 bases between. CDR3 sequence reads: CASSLQSPDTQYF. As DNA, the CDR3 is TGTGCCAGCAGCCTTCAGTCTCCAGATACGCAGTATTTT.